The text below deals with one T cell receptor (beta chain). The record originates from a study of blood T cell repertoires in COVID-19. The CDR3 length is 17 residues. Germline V lookup: CDR1 MDHEN, CDR2 SYDVKM. V lost 2 bases, J lost 0 bases, and 13 bases lay in between. Individuals drawn from about 26 US areas were about 18 to 95 years old. In the original analysis: Quantification of nucleated cells was approximated via reference gene primer amplification. Clones were sequenced by immunoSEQ multiplex PCR, and TCRdb holds only the in-frame ones, with some missing. The V and J calls and clone size are taken from that table; D and trimming were inferred from the DNA. Altogether about 270,000 clones are present, around 89% being singletons, with the ten largest covering roughly 4%.

The source of this sequence is a woman aged 30 to 39 with acute COVID-19. The chain employs TRBV28 and TRBJ1-4, with D possibly matching TRBD1 (6 bases). Sequenced: PBMCs or T cells enriched from blood (not recorded which). CDR3 sequence reads: CASSLARDTATNEKLFF. The CDR3 region has the DNA TGTGCCAGCAGTTTAGCCAGGGACACTGCAACTAATGAAAAACTGTTTTTT.